This T cell receptor beta chain was documented in a study of blood T cell repertoires in COVID-19. Study-wide context: Sites across the United States, Italy and Spain contributed samples from acute and convalescent COVID-19. The analysed material was cDNA or gDNA that came from T cells, B-cell-depleted T cells, or PBMCs.

The assay was immunoSEQ multiplex PCR, and TCRdb's table has in-frame clones only and misses some. Of approximately 240,000 clones in the sample, around 90% were seen once. V was shortened by 5 bases and J by 4 bases, with 18 bases between the two germline ends. CDR1 is LNHDA and CDR2 is SQIVND in the germline V gene (reference sequence). There are 17 residues in the CDR3. Sequenced: PBMCs or T cells enriched from blood (not recorded which). The receptor's source is a young woman with acute COVID-19. J is TRBJ1-6 and V is TRBV19, with D perhaps matching TRBD1 (6 bases). CDR3 amino acids: CASSPHSTGTYNSPLHF. CDR3 coding DNA: TGTGCCAGTAGTCCTCACTCGACAGGAACTTATAATTCACCCCTCCACTTT.